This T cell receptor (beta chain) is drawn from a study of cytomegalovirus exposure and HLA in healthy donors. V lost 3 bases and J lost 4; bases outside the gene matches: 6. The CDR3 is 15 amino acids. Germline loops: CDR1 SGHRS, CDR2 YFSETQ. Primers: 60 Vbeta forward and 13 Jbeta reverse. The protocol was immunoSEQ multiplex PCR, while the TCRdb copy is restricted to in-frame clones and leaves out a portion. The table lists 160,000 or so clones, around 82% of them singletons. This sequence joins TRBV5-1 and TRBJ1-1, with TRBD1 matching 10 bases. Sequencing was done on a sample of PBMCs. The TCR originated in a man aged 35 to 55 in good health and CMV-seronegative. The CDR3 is CASSWGTGVGTEAFF. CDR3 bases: TGCGCCAGCAGCTGGGGGACAGGGGTCGGCACTGAAGCTTTCTTT. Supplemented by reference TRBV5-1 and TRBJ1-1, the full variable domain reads KAGVTQTPRYLIKTRGQQVTLSCSPISGHRSVSWYQQTPGQGLQFLFEYFSETQRNKGNFPGRFSGRQFSNSRSEMNVSTLELGDSALYLCASSWGTGVGTEAFFGQGTRLTVV.